These 7 T cell receptor beta chains were all obtained from the same sample, sequenced in a study of sequential checkpoint blockade in melanoma. Some clones are missing from TCRdb's copy, which holds only in-frame ones; the method was immunoSEQ multiplex PCR. The table has fewer than 6,000 clones, about 34% seen once. As for treatment: randomized to nivolumab then ipilimumab (arm A) or the reverse (arm B). Sequencing used tumor tissue (inferred from file names), obtained from a patient given nivolumab and ipilimumab in sequence. All receptors come from a human donor with melanoma.

This clone is classed as medium-sized. This chain links TRBV6-8 with TRBJ1-1, with D unresolved. Germline CDR1 and CDR2: MNHGY and SAAAGT. The CDR3 is made up of 13 amino acids. V was clipped by 10 bases and J by 1 base, with 13 bases between them. CDR3 amino acids: CAIIDTANTEAFF. As DNA, the CDR3 is TGTGCCATCATCGATACAGCGAACACTGAAGCTTTCTTT.

The V gene is TRBV19, the J gene TRBJ1-2; 7 nucleotides match TRBD1. Trimming took 6 bases from V and 5 from J; bases not matched to a gene: 6. CDR3 length: 13 residues. Germline lookup yields CDR1 LNHDA and CDR2 SQIVND (reference sequence). CDR3 in DNA: TGTGCCAGTAGGATCGGGACAGCTTATGGCTACACCTTC. Protein: CASRIGTAYGYTF.

The chain recombines TRBV6-8 with TRBJ1-1; D not certain. Germline CDR1 MNHGY, CDR2 SAAAGT. CDR3 length: 14 amino acids. The V end was cut by 4 bases, the J end by 0 bases, with 9 bases between. The CDR3 coding sequence is TGTGCCAGCAGTTCACCCGGCCTGAACACTGAAGCTTTCTTT. This encodes CASSSPGLNTEAFF.

This chain joins TRBV19 and TRBJ2-3; unclear D gene. CDR3 size: 12 residues. CDR1 LNHDA and CDR2 SQIVND come from the germline V gene (reference sequence). V lost 2 bases, J lost 6 bases, and 6 bases lay in between. CDR3 sequence: CASSIIGDTQYF. In DNA, the CDR3 is TGTGCCAGTAGTATAATTGGGGATACGCAGTATTTT.

This clone was found a few times. The CDR3 spells CASSSSGGANEKLFF. The CDR3 DNA reads as TGTGCCAGCAGCTCGAGCGGGGGGGCTAATGAAAAACTGTTTTTT. The V and J genes are TRBV11-3 and TRBJ1-4; D may be TRBD1 (5 bases). V dropped 4 bases and J dropped 3 bases, with 12 bases sitting between them. CDR3 length: 15 amino acids. Germline-derived CDR1 and CDR2 are SGHNT and YENEEA.

This clone has just a few counts. The genes are TRBV15 and TRBJ1-1; unclear D gene. V was clipped by 4 bases and J by 5 bases, with 14 bases between them. The CDR3 consists of 14 residues. Germline V gene lookup returns CDR1 LNHNV and CDR2 YYDKDF (reference sequence). CDR3 in DNA: TGTGCCACCAGCACGTCAACCTTCGGGACTGAAGCTTTCTTT. It translates to CATSTSTFGTEAFF. The entire variable domain, with the rest obtained from reference TRBV15 and TRBJ1-1, is as follows: DAMVIQNPRYQVTQFGKPVTLSCSQTLNHNVMYWYQQKSSQAPKLLFHYYDKDFNNEADTPDNFQSRRPNTSFCFLDIRSPGLGDTAMYLCATSTSTFGTEAFFGQGTRLTVV.

The chain uses TRBV19 and TRBJ2-7, with D unclear. Trimming pared 4 bases from V and 1 base from J, leaving 8 bases between. Germline lookup yields CDR1 LNHDA and CDR2 SQIVND (reference sequence). The CDR3 loop spans 13 amino acids. The CDR3 DNA reads as TGTGCCAGTAGTAAGTTTTGGTCCTACGAGCAGTACTTC. It is translated as CASSKFWSYEQYF.